This record looks at one TCR beta chain sequence and its context. What this receptor recognizes is not known. No per-base quality is available; no much larger clone lies one base away. TCRbeta CDR3 regions were amplified from genomic DNA using the immunoSEQ Assay, a bias-controlled multiplex PCR. Per the source publication's procedure: Nucleated cell counts per sample were estimated from amplification of reference gene primers within the assay. To quantify the absolute abundance of each unique TCRbeta CDR3 rearrangement, sequence reads were collapsed and filtered. For each sample, productive Simpson clonality was calculated by taking the square root of Simpson's diversity index across productive rearrangements. As stored in TCRdb, this immuneACCESS dataset retains in-frame rearrangements with V and J assigned. A fraction of the clones does not appear; measured against another copy, unresolved V genes explain less than half of the discrepancy, and the remainder lacks a known reason. V and J calls and clone size are copied from that table; D and trimming were computed from the DNA. For this sample there are around 130,000 clones; under 85% appear just once. The ten largest clonotypes hold over 15% of the sample.

This record belongs to a study of blood T cell repertoires in COVID-19 (dated by TCRdb to about 2020). With regard to the full study: Samples from collaborators originated in the United States, Italy and Spain and spanned both the acute and convalescent phases of COVID-19. The material from the prospective study consisted of cDNA or gDNA derived from T cells, B-cell-depleted T cells, or PBMCs. Deeply sampled blood TCRbeta repertoires from subjects exposed to, actively infected with, or recovered from COVID-19 were included in the dataset. The repertoires were released in a freely available public database intended as a resource for research on the immune response to SARS-CoV-2. The samples were drawn from the first 160 participants of the ongoing ImmuneRACE study and from over 950 subjects provided by 6 global collaborators. The sample metadata nearly always contained a de-identified subject ID, COVID-19 status, age in years and sex. HLA class I and class II types, where available, came from metadata supplied by the sample provider rather than from assay-based typing. What the work shows at the level of the full study, not this receptor alone: Clinical and demographic metadata were provided uncurated, with the amount varying by source and participant.

Participants in the prospective study were aged about 18 to 95 years, lived in 24 United States geographic areas, and enrolled through a virtual design. To assign participants to cohorts, the prospective study relied on clinical history that participants themselves reported in a screening survey and a study questionnaire. Recovered participants in ImmuneRACE Cohort 3 were defined by two consecutive negative NP/OP PCR tests, clearance by a healthcare professional, or resolution of symptoms. Mobile phlebotomists in the prospective study collected whole blood, serum and a nasopharyngeal or oropharyngeal swab from every participant. Prospective study participants could optionally give additional blood draws and questionnaires over an approximately two-month period. Before DNA extraction, prospective study blood samples were shipped either frozen or at room temperature. The CDR3 runs 15 residues from the cysteine to the phenylalanine. CDR3 DNA only is kept here, 45 bases in frame from base 1. A distance of 7 bases separates the germline ends of V and J, which lose 2 bases and 0 bases respectively. Taken from the germline V gene, the CDR1 and CDR2 loops are KGHSH and LQKENI.

The rearrangement joined TRBV18 to TRBJ1-4, with no confidently assigned D gene. Sequenced input: PBMCs or T cells enriched from blood (not recorded which). The clonotype was recovered from a man between 25 and 39 years old who had recovered from COVID-19. The sequenced DNA is TGTGCCAGCTCACCAACCGGTGCAACTAATGAAAAACTGTTTTTT. This translates into CASSPTGATNEKLFF.